Below are 30 T cell receptor beta chains sequenced from a single sample in a study of T cell responses to AZD1222 COVID-19 vaccine. Clones were read by immunoSEQ multiplex PCR, and TCRdb kept only the in-frame ones, dropping some. This repertoire includes around 140,000 clones. Sequencing used peripheral blood. The receptors were sampled from an adult in good health.

The J gene is TRBJ2-7, the V gene TRBV7-2; 9 bases align to TRBD1. The CDR3 is 13 residues long. Germline V lookup: CDR1 SGHTA, CDR2 FQGNSA. V lost 5 bases to trimming and J lost 4 bases; unmatched junction nucleotides: 3. CDR3 residues: CASSRDRDYEQYF. Written as DNA, the CDR3 is TGTGCCAGCAGCCGGGACAGGGATTACGAGCAGTACTTC.

V and J are TRBV11-3 and TRBJ2-7; 8 nucleotides agree with TRBD1. Germline V gives CDR1 SGHNT, CDR2 YENEEA. V was clipped by 0 bases and J by 4 bases; unmatched bases: 8. There are 16 residues in the CDR3. The CDR3 region is CASSLDLTGGSYEQYF. The CDR3 DNA follows: TGTGCCAGCAGCTTAGATCTCACAGGGGGTTCGTACGAGCAGTACTTC.

This chain joins TRBV4-1 and TRBJ1-6; weak D call: TRBD1 (5 bases). The CDR3 runs to 18 residues. Trimming took 0 bases from V and 0 from J, leaving 12 bases between them. Germline V gene sequence: CDR1 MGHRA, CDR2 YSYEKL. In nucleotides, the CDR3 is TGCGCCAGCAGCCAAGATAGGGGAGTTAGCTCCTATAATTCACCCCTCCACTTT. This gives the protein CASSQDRGVSSYNSPLHF.

The chain links TRBV9 to TRBJ2-2; 7 positions match TRBD1. The CDR3 is 15 residues long. Looked up from germline, CDR1 is SGDLS and CDR2 is YYNGEE. The V segment lost 3 bases and the J segment 5 bases; nucleotides outside the gene matches: 7. The CDR3 region has the DNA TGTGCCAGCAGCGACTCTACAGGGGTAACCGGGGAGCTGTTTTTT. Translation: CASSDSTGVTGELFF.

V is TRBV5-8 and J is TRBJ2-1, with D perhaps TRBD1 (5 bases). CDR3 length: 14 residues. V was trimmed by 2 bases and J by 2 bases, leaving 8 bases between them. In germline, CDR1 is SGHTS, CDR2 YDEGEE. CDR3 residues: CASSLDRAYNEQFF. The CDR3 region has the DNA TGTGCCAGCAGCTTAGACAGAGCCTACAATGAGCAGTTCTTC.

This chain uses TRBV2 with TRBJ2-3; 8 bases are a match to TRBD1. CDR1 and CDR2 from the germline V gene are SNHLY and FYNNEI. The CDR3 is 14 residues long. The J segment lost 1 base and the V segment lost 6 bases, leaving 3 bases of the junction unmatched. The CDR3 loop reads CASSKTGGTDTQYF. The CDR3 DNA reads as TGTGCCAGCAGCAAGACAGGGGGCACAGATACGCAGTATTTT.

This sequence joins TRBV9 and TRBJ1-6; the D is unclear. V was shortened by 7 bases and J by 4 bases, with 9 bases between the two germline ends. Germline CDR1 and CDR2: SGDLS and YYNGEE. The CDR3 has 13 residues. CDR3 in amino acids: CASGETYNSPLHF. CDR3 nucleotide sequence: TGTGCCAGCGGGGAGACATATAATTCACCCCTCCACTTT.

The chain combines TRBV5-5 with TRBJ1-4; D not certain. V gave up 0 bases and J gave up 6 bases, with 6 bases separating them. Looked up from germline, CDR1 is SGHKS and CDR2 is YYEKEE (reference sequence). This CDR3 comprises 13 residues. CDR3 sequence: CASSLASYEKLFF. CDR3 bases: TGTGCCAGCAGCTTGGCCAGTTATGAAAAACTGTTTTTT.

The CDR3 is CASRPTSGGYEQYF. CDR3 in DNA: TGTGCCAGTAGGCCGACTAGCGGGGGCTACGAGCAGTACTTC. This sequence joins TRBV19 and TRBJ2-7; TRBD2 agrees at 12 bases. The CDR3 runs 14 residues. Germline V CDR1 and CDR2: LNHDA, SQIVND (reference sequence). V shed 6 bases, J shed 3 bases, and the junction held 3 bases outside the gene matches.

This chain connects TRBV10-3 to TRBJ1-5, with unresolved D. Germline V gene lookup returns CDR1 ENHRY and CDR2 SYGVKD. V lost 3 bases and J 10 bases, leaving 16 bases between the germline ends. The CDR3 loop spans 14 amino acids. The CDR3 DNA reads TGTGCCATCAGTGAATCGGGCCGGACGGATCCCCAGCATTTT. Protein product: CAISESGRTDPQHF.

The chain employs TRBV7-3 and TRBJ2-2; maybe TRBD1 (7 bases). This CDR3 is built from 19 residues. The V gene lost 5 bases and the J gene lost 1 base, with 23 bases spanning the gap. Germline loops: CDR1 SGHTA, CDR2 FQGTGA. CDR3 protein: CASSPTASRGTENTGELFF. The CDR3 nucleotides are TGTGCCAGCAGCCCCACCGCCAGTCGGGGGACAGAGAACACCGGGGAGCTGTTTTTT.

The chain joins TRBV6-5 to TRBJ2-3; D uncertain. Deletions cut 0 bases from V and 5 bases from J, with 0 bases between. The CDR3 sequence is 11 residues long. Germline CDR1 reads MNHEY; CDR2 reads SVGAGI. The DNA for the CDR3 is TGTGCCAGCAGTTACTCAGATACGCAGTATTTT. It encodes CASSYSDTQYF.

V gene TRBV20-1 combines with J gene TRBJ1-5; D may be TRBD1 (5 bases). V lost 3 bases and J 1 base, leaving 13 bases between the germline ends. The CDR3 has 15 residues. Per the germline V gene, CDR1 is DFQATT and CDR2 is SNEGSKA (reference sequence). For the CDR3, the DNA is TGCAGTGCTAGTTTTGAAGGGGCCAGCAATCAGCCCCAGCATTTT. It codes for CSASFEGASNQPQHF.

The rearrangement uses TRBV12-3 or TRBV12-4 and TRBJ2-7, with unresolved D. Trimming removed 1 base at V and 3 bases at J, with 1 base between. This CDR3 region has 11 residues. CDR3 sequence reads: CASSLDYEQYF. As DNA, the CDR3 is TGTGCCAGCAGTTTAGACTACGAGCAGTACTTC.

This chain links TRBV5-1 with TRBJ1-5, with TRBD1 matching over 9 bases. This CDR3 comprises 14 residues. V trimming: 0 bases; J trimming: 5 bases; junction bases outside the gene matches: 0. Germline CDR1 reads SGHRS; CDR2 reads YFSETQ. CDR3 in amino acids: CASSLGTGDQPQHF. CDR3 coding DNA: TGCGCCAGCAGCTTGGGGACAGGGGATCAGCCCCAGCATTTT.

The gene calls are TRBV11-2 and TRBJ1-4, with a possible D match to TRBD1 (5 bases). CDR1 and CDR2 (germline): SGHAT, FQNNGV. V was clipped by 1 base and J by 8 bases, with 11 bases between them. This CDR3 has 14 amino acids. CDR3 region: CASSLVGTQEKLFF. The CDR3 DNA sequence: TGTGCCAGCAGCTTAGTTGGGACCCAAGAAAAACTGTTTTTT.

This chain uses TRBV3-1 (or the pseudogene TRBV3-2) with TRBJ1-5; no reliable D call. V gave up 0 bases and J gave up 5 bases, with 5 bases separating them. There are 13 residues in the CDR3. Looked up from germline, CDR1 is LGHDT and CDR2 is YNNKEL (reference sequence). As DNA, the CDR3 is TGTGCCAGCAGCCAAGAGAGGGATCAGCCCCAGCATTTT. It codes for CASSQERDQPQHF.

The chain employs TRBV30 and TRBJ1-2; D uncertain. This CDR3 has 13 residues. Between the trimmed V and J ends, which lost 7 bases and 8 bases, there was a span of 20 bases. Germline CDR1 is GTSNPN and CDR2 is SVGIG (reference sequence). CDR3 nucleotide sequence: TGTGCCTCCCTCATAAAGAGGGCGAAAGGCTACACCTTC. This gives the protein CASLIKRAKGYTF.

V and J are TRBV28 and TRBJ1-4; D is uncertain. Germline values: CDR1 MDHEN, CDR2 SYDVKM. The CDR3 has 13 residues. Trimming stripped 8 bases from V and 0 bases from J, with 7 bases between. The CDR3 sequence is CASSWTTNEKLFF. DNA for the CDR3: TGTGCCAGCTCTTGGACAACTAATGAAAAACTGTTTTTT.

The V gene is TRBV4-1, the J gene TRBJ2-6, with a possible D match to TRBD2 (6 bases). The CDR3 is 18 residues long. V lost 4 bases, J lost 0 bases, and 16 bases lay in between. Germline V gene data show CDR1 as MGHRA and CDR2 as YSYEKL. The CDR3 sequence is CASSLRLVSDSGANVLTF. Written as DNA, the CDR3 is TGCGCCAGCAGCCTAAGACTAGTCAGTGACTCTGGGGCCAACGTCCTGACTTTC.

The rearrangement joins TRBV12-3 or TRBV12-4 to TRBJ1-2; a possible D gene is TRBD1 (5 bases). The V end lost 7 bases, the J end lost 4 bases, and 13 bases lay between the germline ends. The CDR3 is 13 residues long. The CDR3 DNA reads as TGTGCCAGCACTCTTGGGGGGGGCTATGGCTACACCTTC. Amino acids: CASTLGGGYGYTF.

The J gene is TRBJ1-2, the V gene TRBV7-2, with no clear D. This CDR3 region has 13 residues. The germline CDR1 and CDR2 sequences are SGHTA and FQGNSA. Trimming stripped 6 bases from V and 3 bases from J, with 11 bases between. The CDR3 coding sequence is TGTGCCAGCAGACCCGGCGGATACTATGGCTACACCTTC. Encoded protein: CASRPGGYYGYTF. Together with reference TRBV7-2 and TRBJ1-2, the CDR3 gives the full variable domain: GAGVSQSPSNKVTEKGKDVELRCDPISGHTALYWYRQSLGQGLEFLIYFQGNSAPDKSGLPSDRFSAERTGGSVSTLTIQRTQQEDSAVYLCASRPGGYYGYTFGSGTRLTVV.

V gene TRBV28 combines with J gene TRBJ2-2, with a weak D call TRBD1 (5 bases). CDR1 MDHEN and CDR2 SYDVKM come from the germline V gene. V was trimmed by 1 base and J by 11 bases, leaving 8 bases between them. This CDR3 has 12 residues. This CDR3 is CASSLLGLELFF. The CDR3 coding sequence is TGTGCCAGCAGTTTATTGGGGCTAGAGCTGTTTTTT.

CDR3 in amino acids: CASSKPREVRTNEKLFF. The CDR3 DNA is TGTGCCAGCAGCAAACCGAGGGAGGTGAGAACTAATGAAAAACTGTTTTTT. The V call is TRBV21-1, the J call TRBJ1-4. TRBV21-1 is noted as a pseudogene. The CDR3 has 17 residues.

This CDR3 reads CASRPKTGVTYGYTF. DNA of the CDR3: TGTGCCAGCCGCCCGAAGACAGGGGTTACCTATGGCTACACCTTC. This chain joins TRBV2 and TRBJ1-2; TRBD1 agrees at 8 bases. The CDR3 loop spans 15 amino acids. After removal of 8 bases from V and 4 bases from J, the junction contained 12 bases not matched to a gene. The V gene's germline CDR1 is SNHLY and CDR2 FYNNEI. Looking up the rest from reference TRBV2 and TRBJ1-2 gives the full variable domain: EPEVTQTPSHQVTQMGQEVILRCVPISNHLYFYWYRQILGQKVEFLVSFYNNEISEKSEIFDDQFSVERPDGSNFTLKIRSTKLEDSAMYFCASRPKTGVTYGYTFGSGTRLTVV.

The gene calls are TRBV5-1 and TRBJ1-5; TRBD1 matches at 9 bases. CDR3 length: 14 amino acids. J lost 4 bases, V lost 4 bases, and 3 bases had no gene match. Per germline, CDR1 SGHRS and CDR2 YFSETQ. CDR3 protein: CASSEGQGNQPQHF. The CDR3 DNA reads as TGCGCCAGCAGCGAGGGACAGGGAAATCAGCCCCAGCATTTT.

The J gene is TRBJ1-2, the V gene TRBV3-1 (or the pseudogene TRBV3-2); D perhaps matches TRBD1 (6 bases). Germline values: CDR1 LGHDT, CDR2 YNNKEL (reference sequence). The CDR3 is made up of 13 amino acids. V gave up 5 bases and J gave up 4 bases, with 11 bases separating them. CDR3 nucleotides: TGTGCCAGCAGCAGGACAGAAAGCTATGGCTACACCTTC. This translates into CASSRTESYGYTF.

The V and J genes are TRBV5-1 and TRBJ1-2; no firm D call. The germline V gene has CDR1 SGHRS and CDR2 YFSETQ. The CDR3 length is 15 residues. V was pared by 4 bases and J by 3 bases, with 16 bases between. CDR3 in DNA: TGCGCCAGCAGCCCCCCGGTGGACCGAGACTATGGCTACACCTTC. It codes for CASSPPVDRDYGYTF.

The rearrangement uses TRBV11-3 and TRBJ2-3, with 7 bases fitting TRBD2. The germline V gene encodes CDR1 SGHNT and CDR2 YENEEA. This CDR3 contains 15 residues. With 3 bases clipped from V and 2 bases from J, the junction kept 5 bases outside the gene matches. The CDR3 protein is CASSFRSGDTDTQYF. CDR3 DNA: TGTGCCAGCAGCTTTAGAAGCGGGGACACAGATACGCAGTATTTT.

The J gene is TRBJ2-2, the V gene TRBV15; 10 nucleotides align to TRBD2. The CDR3 runs to 18 residues. Germline CDR1 LNHNV, CDR2 YYDKDF (reference sequence). J lost 2 bases, V lost 4 bases, and 10 bases had no gene match. CDR3 loop: CATSKRVLAGANTGELFF. CDR3 coding DNA: TGTGCCACCAGCAAACGAGTTCTAGCGGGGGCTAACACCGGGGAGCTGTTTTTT.